The source of this T cell receptor beta chain is a study of blood T cell repertoires in COVID-19. How the authors handled the data: Reference gene primer amplification in the assay estimated nucleated cell counts. Clones were read by immunoSEQ multiplex PCR, and TCRdb kept only the in-frame ones, dropping some. The V and J calls and the clone size are those of that table, but D and trimming were determined from the DNA. The data hold 200,000 to 250,000 clones, with 70% to 85% observed a single time. The CDR3 sequence is 16 residues long. The V gene's germline CDR1 is LNHDA and CDR2 SQIVND (reference sequence). V lost 4 bases to trimming and J lost 2 bases; unmatched junction nucleotides: 9.

The receptor was isolated from a woman older than 75 with acute or convalescent COVID-19. The chain links TRBV19 to TRBJ1-2; TRBD1 agrees at 8 bases. The sequenced sample consisted of peripheral blood. The CDR3 spells CASSNEDRDFNYGYTF. The CDR3 coding sequence is TGTGCCAGTAGTAACGAGGACAGGGATTTCAACTATGGCTACACCTTC.